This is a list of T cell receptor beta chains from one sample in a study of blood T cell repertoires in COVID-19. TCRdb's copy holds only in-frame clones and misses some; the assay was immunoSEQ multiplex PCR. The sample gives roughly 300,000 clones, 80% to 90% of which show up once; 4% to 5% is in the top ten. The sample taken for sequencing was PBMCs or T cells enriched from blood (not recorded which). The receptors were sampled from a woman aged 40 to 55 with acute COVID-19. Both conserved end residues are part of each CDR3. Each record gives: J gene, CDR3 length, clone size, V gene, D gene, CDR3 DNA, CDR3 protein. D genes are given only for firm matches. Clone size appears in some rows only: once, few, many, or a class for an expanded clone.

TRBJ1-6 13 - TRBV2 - TGTGCCAGCAGTGAAACTCCCCTCGTACCCCTCCACTTT CASSETPLVPLHF
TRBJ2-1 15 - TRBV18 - TGTGCCAGCTCACCACCGGTCCCCCCTAACAATGAGCAGTTCTTC CASSPPVPPNNEQFF
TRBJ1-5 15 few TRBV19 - TGTGCCAGTACCACAGGAGGGGGGGCGAATCAGCCCCAGCATTTT CASTTGGGANQPQHF
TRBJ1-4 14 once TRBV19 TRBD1 TGTGCCAGTAGGGGACAGGGGATTGAAGAAAAACTGTTTTTT CASRGQGIEEKLFF
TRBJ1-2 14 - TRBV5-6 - TGTGCCAGCAGCTTGCCAGGGAAGAAGGATGGCTACACCTTC CASSLPGKKDGYTF
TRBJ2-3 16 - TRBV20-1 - TGCAGTGCTAGTTCTAGCGATAGCAGTAGCACAGATACGCAGTATTTT CSASSSDSSSTDTQYF
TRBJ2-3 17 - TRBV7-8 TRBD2 TGTGCCAGCAGCTTAGTTGGGCTAGCGGGGGCCACAGATACGCAGTATTTT CASSLVGLAGATDTQYF
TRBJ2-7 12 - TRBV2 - TGTGCCAGCAGATCAGGTGTCGACGAGCAGTACTTC CASRSGVDEQYF
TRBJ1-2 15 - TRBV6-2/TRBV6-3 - TGTGCCAGCAGTTACGTGGACAGAGCATTCTATGGCTACACCTTC CASSYVDRAFYGYTF
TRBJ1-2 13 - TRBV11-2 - TGTGCCAGCAGCCCCCCCGGGGGCTATGGCTACACCTTC CASSPPGGYGYTF
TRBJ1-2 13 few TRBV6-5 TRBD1 TGTGCCAGCAGCTTGGGACAGGCCGCCGCGGGGACCTTC CASSLGQAAAGTF
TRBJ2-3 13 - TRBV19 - TGTGCTACTAATTGGGGCAGCACAGATACGCAGTATTTT CATNWGSTDTQYF
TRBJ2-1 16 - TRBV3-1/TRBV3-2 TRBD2 TGTGCCAGCAGCCTAGGACTAGCGGGGGTGGTACATGAGCAGTTCTTC CASSLGLAGVVHEQFF